Detailed here is one T cell receptor beta chain. Trimming removed 4 bases at V and 5 bases at J, with 13 bases between. CDR3 size: 14 residues. CDR1 and CDR2 (germline): SGHRS, YFSETQ. The record originates from a study of CD8 T cells in ankylosing spondylitis. TCRdb re-called the 5' RACE reads through MiXCR, storing one row per CDR3 protein. Counted here are 80,000 to 90,000 distinct CDR3 sequences, more than 25% occurring once; the ten biggest clones make up 55% to 75%. The source of this sequence is a male donor with ankylosing spondylitis or in good health (not recorded which). The rearrangement joins TRBV5-1 to TRBJ2-1; no definite D call. Sequencing was performed on blood, either unsorted or a sorted T cell fraction (not recorded which). CDR3 loop: CASSPTLRNNEQFF. CDR3 bases: TGCGCCAGCAGCCCCACTCTCCGCAACAATGAGCAGTTCTTC. The whole variable domain, filled in from reference TRBV5-1 and TRBJ2-1, reads KAGVTQTPRYLIKTRGQQVTLSCSPISGHRSVSWYQQTPGQGLQFLFEYFSETQRNKGNFPGRFSGRQFSNSRSEMNVSTLELGDSALYLCASSPTLRNNEQFFGPGTRLTVL.